This T cell receptor (beta chain) was captured by sequencing in a study of cytomegalovirus exposure and HLA in healthy donors. CDR1 and CDR2 (germline): MNHNY, SVGAGI (reference sequence). The CDR3 totals 15 residues. The V segment lost 0 bases and the J segment 2 bases; nucleotides outside the gene matches: 4. Primers for the PCR totalled 60 Vbeta and 13 Jbeta. Profiled with immunoSEQ multiplex PCR; TCRdb holds only in-frame clones, not every one. The sample records roughly 160,000 clones, around 80% being singletons. A single count supports this clone. The sequence was obtained from a female donor in good health and CMV-seronegative. The chain uses TRBV6-6 and TRBJ2-7, with TRBD2 identical over 7 bases. The sequencing sample was made of PBMCs. This CDR3 is CASSYSAGVTYEQYF. CDR3 nucleotides: TGTGCCAGCAGTTACTCGGCGGGGGTCACCTACGAGCAGTACTTC.